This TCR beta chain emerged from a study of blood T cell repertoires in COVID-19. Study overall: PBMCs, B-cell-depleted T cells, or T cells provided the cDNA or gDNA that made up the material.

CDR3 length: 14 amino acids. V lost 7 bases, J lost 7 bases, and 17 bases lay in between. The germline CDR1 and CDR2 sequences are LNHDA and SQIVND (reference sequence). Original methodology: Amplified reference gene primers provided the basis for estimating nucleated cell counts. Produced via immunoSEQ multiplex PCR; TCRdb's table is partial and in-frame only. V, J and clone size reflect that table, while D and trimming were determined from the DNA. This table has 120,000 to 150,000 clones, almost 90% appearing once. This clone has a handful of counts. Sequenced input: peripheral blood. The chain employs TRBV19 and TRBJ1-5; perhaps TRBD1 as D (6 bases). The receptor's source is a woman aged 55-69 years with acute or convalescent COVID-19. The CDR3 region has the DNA TGTGCCAGTAAGCCCACAGGGTCACGCCAGCCCCAGCATTTT. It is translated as CASKPTGSRQPQHF.